This is a list of T cell receptor beta chains from one sample in a study of shared clonotypes between healthy human individuals. Using immunoSEQ multiplex PCR, the repertoire was profiled, and TCRdb retains in-frame clones only, with some absent. The sample lists 2 million to 2.5 million clones, approximately 94% occurring once. The sequenced sample was naive CD4+ T cells sorted from blood. These receptors all come from a man aged 18-30 years in good health. Each CDR3 is given with its conserved first and last residue. Each record gives: D gene, J gene, clone size, CDR3 length, V gene, CDR3 protein, CDR3 DNA. The D gene is left open where the match is weak. The size field is filled for only some rows; it gives once, few, many or a size class.

TRBD1 | TRBJ1-1 | . | 14 | TRBV5-1 | CASSSNSGTAEAFF | TGCGCCAGCAGCTCCAATTCCGGGACAGCTGAAGCTTTCTTT
. | TRBJ1-1 | . | 16 | TRBV9 | CASSAGGVYRDTEAFF | TGTGCCAGCAGCGCTGGGGGGGTGTATCGGGACACTGAAGCTTTCTTT
. | TRBJ1-2 | . | 16 | TRBV27 | CASTSTTGGRSYGYTF | TGTGCCAGCACCTCCACAACCGGGGGGCGCAGCTATGGCTACACCTTC
TRBD1 | TRBJ2-5 | . | 15 | TRBV19 | CASSRITGGRETQYF | TGTGCCAGTAGCCGAATCACAGGGGGTAGAGAGACCCAGTACTTC
TRBD1 | TRBJ1-2 | . | 15 | TRBV14 | CASSSQGVRNYGYTF | TGTGCCAGCAGCTCTCAGGGGGTTAGGAACTATGGCTACACCTTC
. | TRBJ2-7 | . | 14 | TRBV6-5 | CASSYRGVLYEQYF | TGTGCCAGCAGTTACCGCGGGGTCCTCTACGAGCAGTACTTC
. | TRBJ1-5 | . | 12 | TRBV28 | CASSLSWQPQHF | TGTGCCAGCAGTTTATCATGGCAGCCCCAGCATTTT
TRBD1 | TRBJ2-5 | . | 16 | TRBV19 | CASSIGGTGLGETQYF | TGTGCCAGTAGTATAGGTGGGACAGGCCTTGGGGAGACCCAGTACTTC
. | TRBJ2-1 | few | 11 | TRBV20-1 | CSARAYNEQFF | TGCAGTGCTAGAGCGTACAATGAGCAGTTCTTC
. | TRBJ1-1 | once | 16 | TRBV30 | CAWTLGFALMNTEAFF | TGTGCCTGGACTCTCGGGTTCGCCTTGATGAACACTGAAGCTTTCTTT
. | TRBJ2-5 | . | 13 | TRBV18 | CASSRSGQETQYF | TGTGCCAGCTCAAGATCGGGCCAAGAGACCCAGTACTTC